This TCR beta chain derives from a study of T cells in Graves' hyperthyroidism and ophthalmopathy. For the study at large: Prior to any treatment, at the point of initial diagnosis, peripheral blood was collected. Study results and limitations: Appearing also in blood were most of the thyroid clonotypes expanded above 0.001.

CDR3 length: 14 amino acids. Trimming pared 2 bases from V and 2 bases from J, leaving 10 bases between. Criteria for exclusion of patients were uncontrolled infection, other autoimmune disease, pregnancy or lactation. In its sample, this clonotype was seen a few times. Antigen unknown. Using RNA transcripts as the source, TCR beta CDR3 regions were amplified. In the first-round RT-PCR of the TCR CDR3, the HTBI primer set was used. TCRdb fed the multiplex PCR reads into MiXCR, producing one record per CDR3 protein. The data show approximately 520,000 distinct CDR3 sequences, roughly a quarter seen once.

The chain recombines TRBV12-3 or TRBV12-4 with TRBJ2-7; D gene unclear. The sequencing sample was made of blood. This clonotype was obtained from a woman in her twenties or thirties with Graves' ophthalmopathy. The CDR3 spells CASSLLPATYEQYF. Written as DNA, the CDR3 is TGTGCCAGCAGTTTACTTCCGGCAACCTACGAGCAGTACTTC.